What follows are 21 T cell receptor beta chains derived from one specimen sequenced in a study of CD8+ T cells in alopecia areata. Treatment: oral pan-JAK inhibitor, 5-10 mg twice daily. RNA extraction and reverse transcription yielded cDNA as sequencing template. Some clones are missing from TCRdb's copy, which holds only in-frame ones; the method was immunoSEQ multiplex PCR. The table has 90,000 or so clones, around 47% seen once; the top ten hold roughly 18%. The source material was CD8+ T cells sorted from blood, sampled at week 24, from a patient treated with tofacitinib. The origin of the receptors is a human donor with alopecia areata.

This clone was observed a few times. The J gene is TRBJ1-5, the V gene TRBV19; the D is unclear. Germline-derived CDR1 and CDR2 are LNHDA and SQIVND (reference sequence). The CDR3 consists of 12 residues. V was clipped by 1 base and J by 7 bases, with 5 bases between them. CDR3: CASSIGGQPQHF. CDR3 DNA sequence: TGTGCCAGTAGTATAGGAGGCCAGCCCCAGCATTTT.

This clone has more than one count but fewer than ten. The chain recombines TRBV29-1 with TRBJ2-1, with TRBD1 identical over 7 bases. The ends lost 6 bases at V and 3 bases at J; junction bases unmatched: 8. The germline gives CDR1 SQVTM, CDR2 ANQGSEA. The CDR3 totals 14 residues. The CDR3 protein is CSVTGTAVYNEQFF. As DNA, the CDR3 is TGCAGCGTCACCGGGACAGCAGTCTACAATGAGCAGTTCTTC.

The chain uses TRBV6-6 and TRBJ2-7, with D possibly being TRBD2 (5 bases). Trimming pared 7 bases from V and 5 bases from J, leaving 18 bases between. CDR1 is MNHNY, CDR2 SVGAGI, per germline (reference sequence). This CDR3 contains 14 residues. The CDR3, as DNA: TGTGCCAGCACCCCCGGGCCGGGGAGCCACGAGCAGTACTTC. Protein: CASTPGPGSHEQYF.

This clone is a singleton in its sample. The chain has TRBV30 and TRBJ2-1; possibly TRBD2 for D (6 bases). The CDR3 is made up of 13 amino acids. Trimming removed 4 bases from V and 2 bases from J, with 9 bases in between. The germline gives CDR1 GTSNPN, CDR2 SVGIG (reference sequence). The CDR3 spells CAWTGTAYNEQFF. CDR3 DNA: TGTGCCTGGACAGGGACTGCCTACAATGAGCAGTTCTTC.

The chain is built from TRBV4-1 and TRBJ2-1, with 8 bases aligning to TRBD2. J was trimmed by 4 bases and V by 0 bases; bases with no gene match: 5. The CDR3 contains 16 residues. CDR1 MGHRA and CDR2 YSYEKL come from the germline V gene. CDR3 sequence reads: CASSQERLALYNEQFF. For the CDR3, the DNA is TGCGCCAGCAGCCAAGAAAGACTAGCGCTTTACAATGAGCAGTTCTTC.

As DNA, the CDR3 is TGTGCCAGCAGCGTAGCTCAAGGAGGTTATAGGGCAGATACGCAGTATTTT. Translated, it gives CASSVAQGGYRADTQYF. The rearrangement links TRBV9 to TRBJ2-3, with D possibly TRBD2 on 5 matching bases. V gave up 0 bases and J gave up 4 bases, with 18 bases separating them. The CDR3 consists of 17 residues. Germline assignment: CDR1 SGDLS and CDR2 YYNGEE.

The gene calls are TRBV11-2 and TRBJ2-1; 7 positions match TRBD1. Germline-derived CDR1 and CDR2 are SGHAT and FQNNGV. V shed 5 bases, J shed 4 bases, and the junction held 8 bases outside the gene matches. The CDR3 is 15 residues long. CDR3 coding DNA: TGTGCCAGCAGCCACCCAGAGACAGGGTACAATGAGCAGTTCTTC. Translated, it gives CASSHPETGYNEQFF.

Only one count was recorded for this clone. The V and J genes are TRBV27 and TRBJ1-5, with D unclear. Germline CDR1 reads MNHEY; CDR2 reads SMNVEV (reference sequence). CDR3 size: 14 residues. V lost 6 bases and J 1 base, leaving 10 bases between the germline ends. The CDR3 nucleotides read TGTGCCAGCAGCACCGCAATCAGCAATCAGCCCCAGCATTTT. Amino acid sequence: CASSTAISNQPQHF.

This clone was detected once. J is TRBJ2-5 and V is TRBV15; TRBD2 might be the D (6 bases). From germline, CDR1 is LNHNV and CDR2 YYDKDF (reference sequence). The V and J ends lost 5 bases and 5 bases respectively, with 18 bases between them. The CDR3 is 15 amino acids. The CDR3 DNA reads TGTGCCACCAGCCCTAGGACGGGAGTTGGCGAGACCCAGTACTTC. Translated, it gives CATSPRTGVGETQYF.

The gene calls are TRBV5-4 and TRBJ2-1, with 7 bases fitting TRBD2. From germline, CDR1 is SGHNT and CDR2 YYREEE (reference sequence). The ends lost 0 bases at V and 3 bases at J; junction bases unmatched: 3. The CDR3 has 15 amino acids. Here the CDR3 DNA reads TGTGCCAGCAGCTTGGCGCCTAGCGGCTACAATGAGCAGTTCTTC. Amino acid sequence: CASSLAPSGYNEQFF.

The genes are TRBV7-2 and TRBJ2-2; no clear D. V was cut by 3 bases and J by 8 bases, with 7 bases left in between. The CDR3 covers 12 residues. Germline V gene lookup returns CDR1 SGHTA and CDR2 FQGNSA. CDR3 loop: CASSLGIGELFF. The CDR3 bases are TGTGCCAGCAGCTTGGGGATTGGGGAGCTGTTTTTT.

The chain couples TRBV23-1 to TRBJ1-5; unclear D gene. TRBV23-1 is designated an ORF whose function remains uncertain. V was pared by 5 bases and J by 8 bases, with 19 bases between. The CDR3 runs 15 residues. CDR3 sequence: CASSTSSRPAEPQHF. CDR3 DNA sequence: TGCGCCAGCAGTACATCGTCAAGGCCGGCTGAGCCCCAGCATTTT.

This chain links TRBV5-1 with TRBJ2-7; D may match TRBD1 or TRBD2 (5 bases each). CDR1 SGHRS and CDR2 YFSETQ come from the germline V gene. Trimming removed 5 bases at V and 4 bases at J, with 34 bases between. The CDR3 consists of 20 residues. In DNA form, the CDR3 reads TGCGCCAGCAGAGTGGGGGTAGGTCAGGTGCCGGGTCGTTCTTTTTACGAGCAGTACTTC. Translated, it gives CASRVGVGQVPGRSFYEQYF. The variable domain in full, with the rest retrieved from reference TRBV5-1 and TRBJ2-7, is KAGVTQTPRYLIKTRGQQVTLSCSPISGHRSVSWYQQTPGQGLQFLFEYFSETQRNKGNFPGRFSGRQFSNSRSEMNVSTLELGDSALYLCASRVGVGQVPGRSFYEQYFGPGTRLTVT.

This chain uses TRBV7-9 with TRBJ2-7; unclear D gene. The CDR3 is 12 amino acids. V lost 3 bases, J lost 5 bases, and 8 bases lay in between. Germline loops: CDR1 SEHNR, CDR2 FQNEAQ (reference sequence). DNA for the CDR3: TGTGCCAGCAGCTTTTCTGGGAACGAGCAGTACTTC. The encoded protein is CASSFSGNEQYF. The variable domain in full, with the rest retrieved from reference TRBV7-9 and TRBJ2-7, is DTGVSQNPRHKITKRGQNVTFRCDPISEHNRLYWYRQTLGQGPEFLTYFQNEAQLEKSRLLSDRFSAERPKGSFSTLEIQRTEQGDSAMYLCASSFSGNEQYFGPGTRLTVT.

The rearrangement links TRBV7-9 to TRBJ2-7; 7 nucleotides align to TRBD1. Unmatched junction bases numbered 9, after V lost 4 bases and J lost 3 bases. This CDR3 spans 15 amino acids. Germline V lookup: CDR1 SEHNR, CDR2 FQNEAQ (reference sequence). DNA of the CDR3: TGTGCCAGCAGCTGGACCGGGACAGAGAGCTACGAGCAGTACTTC. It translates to CASSWTGTESYEQYF.

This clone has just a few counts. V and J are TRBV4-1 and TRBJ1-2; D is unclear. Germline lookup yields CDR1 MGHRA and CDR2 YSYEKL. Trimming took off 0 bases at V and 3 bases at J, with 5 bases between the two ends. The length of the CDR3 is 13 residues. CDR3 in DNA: TGCGCCAGCAGCCAAGAACCACACTATGGCTACACCTTC. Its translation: CASSQEPHYGYTF.

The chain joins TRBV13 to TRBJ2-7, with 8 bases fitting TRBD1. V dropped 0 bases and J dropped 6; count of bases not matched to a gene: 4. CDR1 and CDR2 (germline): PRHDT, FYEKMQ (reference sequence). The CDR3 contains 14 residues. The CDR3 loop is CASSLGQGESEQYF. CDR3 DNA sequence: TGTGCCAGCAGCTTAGGACAGGGGGAGAGCGAGCAGTACTTC.

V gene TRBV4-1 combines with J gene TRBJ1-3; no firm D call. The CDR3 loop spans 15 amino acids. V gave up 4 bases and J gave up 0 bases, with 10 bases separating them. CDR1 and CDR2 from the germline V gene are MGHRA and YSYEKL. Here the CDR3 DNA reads TGCGCCAGCAGCCCGCGGTCAGTCTCTGGAAACACCATATATTTT. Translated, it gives CASSPRSVSGNTIYF.

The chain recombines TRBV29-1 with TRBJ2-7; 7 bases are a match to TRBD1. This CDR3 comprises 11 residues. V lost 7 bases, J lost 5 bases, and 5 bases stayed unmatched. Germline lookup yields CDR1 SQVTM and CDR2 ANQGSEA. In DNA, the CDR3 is TGCAGCGGGCGGACAGGAGACGAGCAGTACTTC. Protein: CSGRTGDEQYF.

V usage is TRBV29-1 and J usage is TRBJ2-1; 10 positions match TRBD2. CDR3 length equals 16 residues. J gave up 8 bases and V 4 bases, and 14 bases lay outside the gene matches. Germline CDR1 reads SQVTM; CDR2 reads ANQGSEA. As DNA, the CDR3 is TGCAGCGTTGTAACGGGAGCGGGAGGGCCGGACGATGAGCAGTTCTTC. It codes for CSVVTGAGGPDDEQFF.

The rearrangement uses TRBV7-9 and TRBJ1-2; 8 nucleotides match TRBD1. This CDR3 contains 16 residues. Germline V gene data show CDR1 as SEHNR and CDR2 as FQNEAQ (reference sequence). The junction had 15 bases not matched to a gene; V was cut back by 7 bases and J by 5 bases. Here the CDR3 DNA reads TGTGCCAGCACCCACGGGGGGTTGACAGGGGAGTATGGCTACACCTTC. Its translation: CASTHGGLTGEYGYTF.